This TCR beta chain was documented in a study of CD8 T cells in Susac syndrome. Reverse transcription of 0.5 to 1 ug RNA used random hexamers. TCRdb re-called the immunoSEQ multiplex PCR reads through MiXCR, storing one row per CDR3 protein. Here the sample spans 400,000 or so distinct CDR3 sequences, around 85% being singletons. Sequencing was carried out using CD8+ T cells from PBMCs. The TCR originated in a human donor with multiple sclerosis.

The CDR3 DNA is TGCAGCGTTGAAGCGGCCTCCTACAATGAGCAGTTCTTC. Translation: CSVEAASYNEQFF. The chain combines TRBV29-1 with TRBJ2-1; D uncertain. With 1 base removed from V and 0 bases from J, the gap between germline ends came to 4 bases. There are 13 residues in the CDR3. The germline CDR1 and CDR2 sequences are SQVTM and ANQGSEA.